The TCR beta chain under discussion was sequenced for a study of shared clonotypes between healthy human individuals. Authors' analysis steps: From ImmunoSEQ came sequences covering only the junction and carrying no quality scores, so filtering differed. Profiled with immunoSEQ multiplex PCR; TCRdb holds only in-frame clones, not every one. V and J calls plus clone size are reproduced from that table; the DNA served to infer D and trimming. The table records about 2.2 million clones, 93% of them present only once. As defined, naive CD8 cells were CD45RO-negative and positively selected for CCR7, with terminally differentiated effector memory CD45RA+ cells excluded. Concerning this clone itself: Its specificity is unknown.

Study conclusions and caveats: Estimated richness was generally greater in naive than memory subsets.

V was pared by 5 bases and J by 0 bases, with 14 bases between. Germline V gene lookup returns CDR1 LNHNV and CDR2 YYDKDF (reference sequence). The CDR3 has 16 amino acids. The sequenced sample was naive CD8+ T cells from PBMCs. The receptor's source is a man aged 18 to 35 in good health. Some clones in this sample may be carry-over from other donors' samples. V gene TRBV15 combines with J gene TRBJ1-3, with D possibly matching TRBD1 (6 bases). CDR3 residues: CATSSRTAFSGNTIYF. Here the CDR3 DNA reads TGTGCCACCAGCTCCCGGACAGCCTTCTCTGGAAACACCATATATTTT.